The clone carrying this TCR beta chain was seen a few times. Its cognate antigen is unknown. V was clipped by 4 bases and J by 10 bases, with 20 bases between them. Germline V gives CDR1 SGHDT, CDR2 YYEEEE. The CDR3 consists of 14 residues. The record originates from a study of response to subunit inactivated influenza vaccine. Using its own MiXCR run on the RT-PCR reads, TCRdb lists one record per CDR3 protein. The data show under 200,000 distinct CDR3 sequences, roughly a tenth seen once. Findings of the study overall: Each seasonal flu vaccination may recruit only limited new T cells, authors suggested.

Source: CD8+ T cells sorted from PBMCs, taken around 25 months after vaccination. This TCR was sampled from a man between 50 and 70 years old who received an inactivated influenza vaccine. The chain uses TRBV5-6 and TRBJ2-5; D may be TRBD1 or TRBD2 (5 bases each). In DNA, the CDR3 is TGTGCCAGCAGCGGGGGTTTCGCCCCAGATCGCCAGTACTTC. Amino acids: CASSGGFAPDRQYF.